This T cell receptor beta chain was found in a study of cytomegalovirus exposure and HLA in healthy donors. Study-wide results and caveats: Later genetic work tied a missense DCLRE1C variant to beta-chain V and J trimming. Researchers catalogued some 160 TCR beta chains as cytomegalovirus-associated.

The study ran its PCR with 60 Vbeta and 13 Jbeta primers. Sequencing was performed with immunoSEQ multiplex PCR; in TCRdb, only in-frame clones are kept and a portion is missing. The sample shows 120,000 to 150,000 clones, roughly four fifths of them seen only once. The V segment lost 6 bases and the J segment 3 bases; nucleotides outside the gene matches: 7. The CDR3 extends over 15 amino acids. The germline V gene encodes CDR1 MNHNS and CDR2 SASEGT. Notes on this clone: As yet, its antigen is unknown.

The sequencing sample was made of PBMCs. The clonotype comes from a woman in her forties in good health and CMV-seronegative. The chain employs TRBV6-1 and TRBJ1-5; 8 nucleotides line up with TRBD1. The CDR3 here is CASRDRVTLNQPQHF. In nucleotides, the CDR3 is TGTGCCAGCAGGGACAGGGTTACTCTCAATCAGCCCCAGCATTTT.